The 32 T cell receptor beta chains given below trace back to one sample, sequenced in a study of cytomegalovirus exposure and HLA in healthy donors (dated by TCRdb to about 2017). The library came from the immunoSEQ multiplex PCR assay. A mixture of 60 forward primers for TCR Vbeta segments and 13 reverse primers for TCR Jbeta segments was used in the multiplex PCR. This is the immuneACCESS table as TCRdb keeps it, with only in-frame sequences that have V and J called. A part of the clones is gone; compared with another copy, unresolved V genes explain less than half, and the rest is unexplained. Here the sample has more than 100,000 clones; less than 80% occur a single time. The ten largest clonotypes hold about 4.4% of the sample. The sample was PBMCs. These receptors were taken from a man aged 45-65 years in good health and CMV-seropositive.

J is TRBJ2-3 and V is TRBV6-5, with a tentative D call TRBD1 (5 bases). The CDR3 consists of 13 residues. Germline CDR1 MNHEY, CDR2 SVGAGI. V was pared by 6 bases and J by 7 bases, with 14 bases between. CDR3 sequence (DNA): TGTGCCAGCAGCCAAGACAGTTCTTATACGCAGTATTTT. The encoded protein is CASSQDSSYTQYF.

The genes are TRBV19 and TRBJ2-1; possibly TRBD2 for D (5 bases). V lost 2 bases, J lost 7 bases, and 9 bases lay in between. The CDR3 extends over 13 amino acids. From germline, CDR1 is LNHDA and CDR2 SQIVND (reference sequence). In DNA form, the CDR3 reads TGTGCCAGTAGTATAAAGCGGAAAAATGAGCAGTTCTTC. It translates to CASSIKRKNEQFF.

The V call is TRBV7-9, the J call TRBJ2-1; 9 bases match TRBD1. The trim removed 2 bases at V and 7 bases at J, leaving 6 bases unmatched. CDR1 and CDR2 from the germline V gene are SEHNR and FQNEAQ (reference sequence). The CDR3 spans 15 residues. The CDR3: CASSLFTGGLNEQFF. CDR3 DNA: TGTGCCAGCAGCTTATTTACAGGGGGCCTGAATGAGCAGTTCTTC. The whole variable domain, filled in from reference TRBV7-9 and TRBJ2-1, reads DTGVSQNPRHKITKRGQNVTFRCDPISEHNRLYWYRQTLGQGPEFLTYFQNEAQLEKSRLLSDRFSAERPKGSFSTLEIQRTEQGDSAMYLCASSLFTGGLNEQFFGPGTRLTVL.

CDR3 DNA sequence: TGTGCCAGCAGTCTGGACAGGGTGTCTAGCACAGATACGCAGTATTTT. This sequence encodes CASSLDRVSSTDTQYF. The V call is TRBV25-1, the J call TRBJ2-3; 8 bases are a match to TRBD1. This CDR3 is built from 16 residues. Germline CDR1 MGHDK, CDR2 SYGVNS. Trimming cost V 5 bases and J 0 bases; bases outside gene matches: 7.

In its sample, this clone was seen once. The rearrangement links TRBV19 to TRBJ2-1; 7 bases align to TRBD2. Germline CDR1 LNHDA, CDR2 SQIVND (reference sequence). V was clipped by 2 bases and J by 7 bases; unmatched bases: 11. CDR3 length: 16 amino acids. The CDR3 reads CASSISAGAVGNEQFF. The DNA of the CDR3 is TGTGCCAGTAGTATAAGCGCGGGAGCTGTAGGGAATGAGCAGTTCTTC.

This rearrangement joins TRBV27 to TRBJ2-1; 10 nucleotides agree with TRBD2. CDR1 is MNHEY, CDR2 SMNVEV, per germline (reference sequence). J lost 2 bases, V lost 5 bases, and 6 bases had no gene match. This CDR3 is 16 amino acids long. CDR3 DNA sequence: TGTGCCAGCAGTGCCTTACTAGCGGGGACCTACAATGAGCAGTTCTTC. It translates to CASSALLAGTYNEQFF.

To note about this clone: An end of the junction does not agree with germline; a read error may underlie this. In nucleotides, the CDR3 is TGTGCCAGCAGTCGTTCCGCGGGGGAGCGTGGCTGCACCTTC. This sequence encodes CASSRSAGERGCTF. The genes are TRBV6-5 and TRBJ1-2; possible D gene TRBD1, 5 bases. The CDR3 is 14 amino acids. The germline V gene encodes CDR1 MNHEY and CDR2 SVGAGI.

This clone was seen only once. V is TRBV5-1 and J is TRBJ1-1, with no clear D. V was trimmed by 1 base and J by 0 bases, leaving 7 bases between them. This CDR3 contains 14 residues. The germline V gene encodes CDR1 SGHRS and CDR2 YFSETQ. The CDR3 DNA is TGCGCCAGCAGCTTGCAGGTCCTGAACACTGAAGCTTTCTTT. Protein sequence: CASSLQVLNTEAFF.

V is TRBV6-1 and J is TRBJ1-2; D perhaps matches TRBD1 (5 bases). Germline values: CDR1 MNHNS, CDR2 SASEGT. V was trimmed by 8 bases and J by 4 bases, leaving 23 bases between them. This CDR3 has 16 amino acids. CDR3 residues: CASGGGFGAMGYGYTF. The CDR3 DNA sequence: TGTGCCAGCGGTGGGGGTTTTGGGGCTATGGGCTATGGCTACACCTTC.

In DNA form, the CDR3 reads TGTGCCAGCAGTGTACAGCACGAGCAGTACTTC. The encoded protein is CASSVQHEQYF. The chain recombines TRBV2 with TRBJ2-7; no clear D gene. Germline assignment: CDR1 SNHLY and CDR2 FYNNEI. This CDR3 has 11 amino acids. The V and J ends lost 4 bases and 5 bases respectively, with 6 bases between them.

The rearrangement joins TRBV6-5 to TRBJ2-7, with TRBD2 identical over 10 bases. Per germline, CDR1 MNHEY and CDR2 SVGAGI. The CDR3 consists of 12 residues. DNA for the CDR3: TGTGCTACCGGGACTAGCGATTACGAGCAGTACTTC. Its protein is CATGTSDYEQYF.

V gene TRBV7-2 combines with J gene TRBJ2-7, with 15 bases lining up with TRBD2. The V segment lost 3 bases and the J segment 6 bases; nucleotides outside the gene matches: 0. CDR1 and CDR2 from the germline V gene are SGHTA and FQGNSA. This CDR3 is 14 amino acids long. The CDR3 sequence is CASSLGLAGGEQYF. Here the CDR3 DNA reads TGTGCCAGCAGCTTGGGACTAGCGGGAGGCGAGCAGTACTTC.

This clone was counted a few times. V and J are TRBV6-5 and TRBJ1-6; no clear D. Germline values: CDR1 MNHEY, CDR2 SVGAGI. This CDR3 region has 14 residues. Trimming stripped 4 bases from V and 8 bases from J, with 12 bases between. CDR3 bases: TGTGCCAGCAGTTTACGAGGCCGCGATTCACCCCTCCACTTT. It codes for CASSLRGRDSPLHF.

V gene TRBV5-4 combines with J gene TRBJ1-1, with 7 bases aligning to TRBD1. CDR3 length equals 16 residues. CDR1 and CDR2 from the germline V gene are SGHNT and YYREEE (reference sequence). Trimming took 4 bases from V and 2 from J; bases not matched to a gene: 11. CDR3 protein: CASSRGTAIRNTEAFF. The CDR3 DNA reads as TGTGCCAGCAGCCGAGGGACAGCAATTCGTAACACTGAAGCTTTCTTT.

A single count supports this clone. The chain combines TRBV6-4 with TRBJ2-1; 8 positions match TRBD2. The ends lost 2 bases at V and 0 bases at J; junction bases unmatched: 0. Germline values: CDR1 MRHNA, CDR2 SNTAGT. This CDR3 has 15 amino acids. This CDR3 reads CASSDLAGSYNEQFF. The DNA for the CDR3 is TGTGCCAGCAGTGACCTAGCGGGCTCCTACAATGAGCAGTTCTTC.

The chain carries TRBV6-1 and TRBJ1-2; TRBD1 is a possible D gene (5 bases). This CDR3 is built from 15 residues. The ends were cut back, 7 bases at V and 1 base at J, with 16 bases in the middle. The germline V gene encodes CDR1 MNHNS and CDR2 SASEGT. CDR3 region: CASNPEPGLNYGYTF. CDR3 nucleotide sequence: TGTGCCAGCAACCCAGAACCGGGACTTAACTATGGCTACACCTTC.

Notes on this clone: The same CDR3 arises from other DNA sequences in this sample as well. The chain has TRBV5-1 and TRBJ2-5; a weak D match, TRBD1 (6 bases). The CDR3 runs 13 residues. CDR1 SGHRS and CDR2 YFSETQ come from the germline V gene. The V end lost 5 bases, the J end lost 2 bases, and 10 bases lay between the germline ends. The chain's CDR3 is CASSLGQQETQYF. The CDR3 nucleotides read TGCGCCAGCAGTCTCGGACAGCAAGAGACCCAGTACTTC.

The CDR3 sequence: CASSPPGVFTEAFF. CDR3 bases: TGTGCCAGCAGTCCTCCGGGGGTTTTCACTGAAGCTTTCTTT. The V gene is TRBV28, the J gene TRBJ1-1; D perhaps matches TRBD1 (5 bases). The CDR3 spans 14 residues. V lost 5 bases and J lost 4, with 14 bases in between. Per the germline V gene, CDR1 is MDHEN and CDR2 is SYDVKM.

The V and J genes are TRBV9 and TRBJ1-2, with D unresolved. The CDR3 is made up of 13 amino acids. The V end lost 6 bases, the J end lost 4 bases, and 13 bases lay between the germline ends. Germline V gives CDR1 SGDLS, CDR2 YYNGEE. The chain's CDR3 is CASTGRGTYGYTF. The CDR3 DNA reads TGTGCCAGCACCGGACGGGGTACCTATGGCTACACCTTC.

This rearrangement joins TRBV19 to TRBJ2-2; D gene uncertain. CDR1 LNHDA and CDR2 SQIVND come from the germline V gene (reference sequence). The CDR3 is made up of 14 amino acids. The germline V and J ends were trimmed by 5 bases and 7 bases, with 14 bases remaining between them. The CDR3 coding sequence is TGTGCCAGTAGTTCTTATCCTACGGGCGGGGAGCTGTTTTTT. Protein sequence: CASSSYPTGGELFF.

CDR3 sequence (DNA): TGTGCCAGCAGCTTAAATAGCGGGGGCTTTACGGAGCAGTACTTC. Encoded protein: CASSLNSGGFTEQYF. V is TRBV7-2 and J is TRBJ2-7, with 9 bases fitting TRBD2. This CDR3 spans 15 amino acids. The germline V gene encodes CDR1 SGHTA and CDR2 FQGNSA. The junction had 9 bases not matched to a gene; V was cut back by 2 bases and J by 7 bases.

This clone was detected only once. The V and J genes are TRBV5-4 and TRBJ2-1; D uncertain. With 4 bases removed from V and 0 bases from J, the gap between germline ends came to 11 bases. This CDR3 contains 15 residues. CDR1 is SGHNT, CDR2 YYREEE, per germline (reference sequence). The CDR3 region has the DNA TGTGCCAGCAGCGGGCAGCTGAGCTCCTACAATGAGCAGTTCTTC. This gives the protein CASSGQLSSYNEQFF.

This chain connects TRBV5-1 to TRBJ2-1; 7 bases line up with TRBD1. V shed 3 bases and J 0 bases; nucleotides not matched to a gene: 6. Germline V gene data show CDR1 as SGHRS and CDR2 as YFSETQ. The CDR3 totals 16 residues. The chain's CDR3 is CASSWRQGTSYNEQFF. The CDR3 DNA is TGCGCCAGCAGCTGGCGACAGGGAACCTCCTACAATGAGCAGTTCTTC. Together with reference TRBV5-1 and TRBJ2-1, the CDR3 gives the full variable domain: KAGVTQTPRYLIKTRGQQVTLSCSPISGHRSVSWYQQTPGQGLQFLFEYFSETQRNKGNFPGRFSGRQFSNSRSEMNVSTLELGDSALYLCASSWRQGTSYNEQFFGPGTRLTVL.

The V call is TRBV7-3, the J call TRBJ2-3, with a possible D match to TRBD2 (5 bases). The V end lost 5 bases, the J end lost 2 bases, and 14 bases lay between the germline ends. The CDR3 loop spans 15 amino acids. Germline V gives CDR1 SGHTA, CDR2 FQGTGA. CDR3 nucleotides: TGTGCCAGCAGCCTAGCCGGGCCTTACACAGATACGCAGTATTTT. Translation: CASSLAGPYTDTQYF.

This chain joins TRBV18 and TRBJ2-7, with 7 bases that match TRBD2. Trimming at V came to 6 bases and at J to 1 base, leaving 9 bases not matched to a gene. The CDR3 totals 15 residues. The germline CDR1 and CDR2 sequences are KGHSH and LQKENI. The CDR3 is CASSPSGTGSYEQYF. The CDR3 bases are TGTGCCAGCTCCCCCAGCGGGACTGGATCCTACGAGCAGTACTTC.

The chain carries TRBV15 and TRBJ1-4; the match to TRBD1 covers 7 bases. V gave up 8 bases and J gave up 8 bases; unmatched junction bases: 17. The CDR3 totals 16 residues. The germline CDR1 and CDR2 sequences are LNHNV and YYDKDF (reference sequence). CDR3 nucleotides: TGTGCCACCGTACAGGGGATGGGCCTCGGTCAAGAAAAACTGTTTTTT. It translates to CATVQGMGLGQEKLFF.

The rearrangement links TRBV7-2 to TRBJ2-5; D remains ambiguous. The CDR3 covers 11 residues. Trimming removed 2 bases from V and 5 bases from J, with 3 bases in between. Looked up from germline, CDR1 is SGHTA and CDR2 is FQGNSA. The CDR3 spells CASSLSETQYF. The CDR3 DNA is TGTGCCAGCAGCTTATCGGAGACCCAGTACTTC.

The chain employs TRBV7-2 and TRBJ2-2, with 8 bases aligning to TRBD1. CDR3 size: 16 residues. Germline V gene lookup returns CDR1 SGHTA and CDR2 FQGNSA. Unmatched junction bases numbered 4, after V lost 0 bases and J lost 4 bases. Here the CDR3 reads CASSLAGQALTGELFF. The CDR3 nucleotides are TGTGCCAGCAGCTTAGCGGGACAGGCCCTCACCGGGGAGCTGTTTTTT. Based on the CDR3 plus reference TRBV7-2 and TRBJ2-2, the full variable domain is GAGVSQSPSNKVTEKGKDVELRCDPISGHTALYWYRQSLGQGLEFLIYFQGNSAPDKSGLPSDRFSAERTGGSVSTLTIQRTQQEDSAVYLCASSLAGQALTGELFFGEGSRLTVL.

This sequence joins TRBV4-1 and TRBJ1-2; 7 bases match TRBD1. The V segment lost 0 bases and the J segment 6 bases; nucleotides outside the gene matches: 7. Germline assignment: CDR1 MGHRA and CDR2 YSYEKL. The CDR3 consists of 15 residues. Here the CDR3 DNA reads TGCGCCAGCAGCCAAGACTGGGCAGGGGGTAATGGCTACACCTTC. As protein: CASSQDWAGGNGYTF.

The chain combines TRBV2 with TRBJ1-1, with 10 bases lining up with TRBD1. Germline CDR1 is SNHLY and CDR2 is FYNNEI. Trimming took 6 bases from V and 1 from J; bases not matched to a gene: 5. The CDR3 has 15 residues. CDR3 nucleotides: TGTGCCAGCAGGCGCGACAGGGGGCCGAACACTGAAGCTTTCTTT. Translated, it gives CASRRDRGPNTEAFF. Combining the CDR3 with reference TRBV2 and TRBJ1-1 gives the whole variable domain EPEVTQTPSHQVTQMGQEVILRCVPISNHLYFYWYRQILGQKVEFLVSFYNNEISEKSEIFDDQFSVERPDGSNFTLKIRSTKLEDSAMYFCASRRDRGPNTEAFFGQGTRLTVV.

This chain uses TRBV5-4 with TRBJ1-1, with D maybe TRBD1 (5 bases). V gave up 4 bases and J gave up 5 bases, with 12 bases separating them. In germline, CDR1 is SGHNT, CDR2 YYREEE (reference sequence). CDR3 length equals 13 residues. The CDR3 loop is CASSRQGSTEAFF. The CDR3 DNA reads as TGTGCCAGCAGCCGTCAGGGAAGTACTGAAGCTTTCTTT.

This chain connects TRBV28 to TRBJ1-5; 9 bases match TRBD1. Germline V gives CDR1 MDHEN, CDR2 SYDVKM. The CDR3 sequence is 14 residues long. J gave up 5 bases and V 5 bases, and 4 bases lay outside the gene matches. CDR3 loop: CASSTRQGDQPQHF. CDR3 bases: TGTGCCAGCAGTACCCGACAGGGGGATCAGCCCCAGCATTTT.